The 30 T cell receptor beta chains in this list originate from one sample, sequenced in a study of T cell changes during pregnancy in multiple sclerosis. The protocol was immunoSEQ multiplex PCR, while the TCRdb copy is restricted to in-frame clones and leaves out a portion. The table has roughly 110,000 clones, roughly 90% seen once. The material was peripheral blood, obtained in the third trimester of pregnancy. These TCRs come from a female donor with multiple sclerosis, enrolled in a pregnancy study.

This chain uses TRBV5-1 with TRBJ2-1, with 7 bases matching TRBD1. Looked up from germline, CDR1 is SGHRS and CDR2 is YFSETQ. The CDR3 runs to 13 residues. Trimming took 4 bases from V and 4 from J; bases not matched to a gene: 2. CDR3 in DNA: TGCGCCAGCAGCCCGGGACAGTACAATGAGCAGTTCTTC. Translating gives CASSPGQYNEQFF.

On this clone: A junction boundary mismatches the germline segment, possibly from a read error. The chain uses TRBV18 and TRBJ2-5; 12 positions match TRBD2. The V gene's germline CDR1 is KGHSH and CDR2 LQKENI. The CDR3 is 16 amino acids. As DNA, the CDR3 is TGTGCCAGCTCGCCACTAGGACTAGCGGGGAAAGAGACCCAGTACTTC. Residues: CASSPLGLAGKETQYF.

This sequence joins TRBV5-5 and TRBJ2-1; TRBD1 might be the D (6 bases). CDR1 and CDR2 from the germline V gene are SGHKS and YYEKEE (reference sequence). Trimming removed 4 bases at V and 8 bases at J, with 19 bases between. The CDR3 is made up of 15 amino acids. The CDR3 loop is CASSGGFLWADEQFF. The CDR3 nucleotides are TGTGCCAGCAGCGGGGGCTTCCTTTGGGCAGATGAGCAGTTCTTC. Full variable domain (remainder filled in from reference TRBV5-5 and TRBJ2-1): DAGVTQSPTHLIKTRGQQVTLRCSPISGHKSVSWYQQVLGQGPQFIFQYYEKEERGRGNFPDRFSARQFPNYSSELNVNALLLGDSALYLCASSGGFLWADEQFFGPGTRLTVL.

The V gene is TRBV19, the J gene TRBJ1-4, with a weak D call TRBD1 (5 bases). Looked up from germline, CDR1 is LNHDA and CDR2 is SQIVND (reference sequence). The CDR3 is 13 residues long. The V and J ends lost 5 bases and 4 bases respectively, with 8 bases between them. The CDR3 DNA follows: TGTGCCAGTAGTTCCAGGGTTAATGAAAAACTGTTTTTT. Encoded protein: CASSSRVNEKLFF. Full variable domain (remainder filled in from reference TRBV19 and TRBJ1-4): DGGITQSPKYLFRKEGQNVTLSCEQNLNHDAMYWYRQDPGQGLRLIYYSQIVNDFQKGDIAEGYSVSREKKESFPLTVTSAQKNPTAFYLCASSSRVNEKLFFGSGTQLSVL.

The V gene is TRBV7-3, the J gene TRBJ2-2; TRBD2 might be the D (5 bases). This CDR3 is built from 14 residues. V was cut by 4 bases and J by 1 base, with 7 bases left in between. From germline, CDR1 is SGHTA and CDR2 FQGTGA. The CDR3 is CASSSSGNTGELFF. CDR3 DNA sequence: TGTGCCAGCAGCTCCAGCGGGAACACCGGGGAGCTGTTTTTT.

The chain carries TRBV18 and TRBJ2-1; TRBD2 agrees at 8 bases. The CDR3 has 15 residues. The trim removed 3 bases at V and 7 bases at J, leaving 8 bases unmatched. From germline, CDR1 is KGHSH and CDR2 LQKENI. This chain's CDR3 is CASSPGVAGTNEQFF. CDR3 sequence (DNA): TGTGCCAGCTCACCTGGGGTAGCGGGAACAAATGAGCAGTTCTTC.

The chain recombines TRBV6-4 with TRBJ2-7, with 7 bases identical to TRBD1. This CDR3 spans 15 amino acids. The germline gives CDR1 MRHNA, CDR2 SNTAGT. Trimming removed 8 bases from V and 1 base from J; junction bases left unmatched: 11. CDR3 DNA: TGTGCCAGCCAGCCGACAGGGCCTCAATCCTACGAGCAGTACTTC. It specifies CASQPTGPQSYEQYF.

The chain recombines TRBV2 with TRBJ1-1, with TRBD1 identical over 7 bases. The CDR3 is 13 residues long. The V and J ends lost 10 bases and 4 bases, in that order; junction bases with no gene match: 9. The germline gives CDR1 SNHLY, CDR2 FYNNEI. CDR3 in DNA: TGTGCCACCTTGACAGGGAGGTCCACTGAAGCTTTCTTT. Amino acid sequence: CATLTGRSTEAFF.

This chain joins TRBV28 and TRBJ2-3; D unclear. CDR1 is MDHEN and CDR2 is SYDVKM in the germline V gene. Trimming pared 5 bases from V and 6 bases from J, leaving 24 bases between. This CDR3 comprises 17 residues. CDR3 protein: CASSPFKPRSPEDTQYF. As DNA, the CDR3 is TGTGCCAGCAGTCCCTTCAAACCAAGATCCCCCGAGGATACGCAGTATTTT.

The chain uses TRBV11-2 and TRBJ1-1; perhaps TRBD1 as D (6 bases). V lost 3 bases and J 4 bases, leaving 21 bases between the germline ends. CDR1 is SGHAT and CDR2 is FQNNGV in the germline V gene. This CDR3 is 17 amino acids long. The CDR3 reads CASSFPRGRGVGTEAFF. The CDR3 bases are TGTGCCAGCAGCTTCCCCAGGGGCCGGGGGGTCGGCACTGAAGCTTTCTTT. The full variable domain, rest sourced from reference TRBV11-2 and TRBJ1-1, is EAGVAQSPRYKIIEKRQSVAFWCNPISGHATLYWYQQILGQGPKLLIQFQNNGVVDDSQLPKDRFSAERLKGVDSTLKIQPAKLEDSAVYLCASSFPRGRGVGTEAFFGQGTRLTVV.

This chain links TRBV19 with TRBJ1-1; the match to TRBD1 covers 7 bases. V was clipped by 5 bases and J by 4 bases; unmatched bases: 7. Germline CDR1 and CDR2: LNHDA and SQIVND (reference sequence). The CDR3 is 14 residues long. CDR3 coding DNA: TGTGCCAGTAGTGCCAACCAGGGGGGCACTGAAGCTTTCTTT. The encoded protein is CASSANQGGTEAFF.

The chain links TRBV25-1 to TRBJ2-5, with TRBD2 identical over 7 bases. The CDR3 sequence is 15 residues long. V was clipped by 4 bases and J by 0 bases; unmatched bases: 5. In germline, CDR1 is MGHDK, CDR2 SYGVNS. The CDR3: CASSGTGTNQETQYF. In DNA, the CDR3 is TGTGCCAGCAGTGGCACCGGGACTAACCAAGAGACCCAGTACTTC.

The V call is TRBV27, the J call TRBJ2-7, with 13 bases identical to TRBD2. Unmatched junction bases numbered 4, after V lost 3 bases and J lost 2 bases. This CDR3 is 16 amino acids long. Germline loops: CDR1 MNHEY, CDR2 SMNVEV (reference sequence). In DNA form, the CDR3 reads TGTGCCAGCAGTTTCAGCGGGACTAGCGGGACCTACGAGCAGTACTTC. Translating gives CASSFSGTSGTYEQYF.

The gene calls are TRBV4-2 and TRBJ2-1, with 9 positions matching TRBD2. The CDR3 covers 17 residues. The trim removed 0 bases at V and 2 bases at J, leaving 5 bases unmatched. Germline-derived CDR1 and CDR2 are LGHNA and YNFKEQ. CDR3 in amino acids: CASSQEIAGVAYNEQFF. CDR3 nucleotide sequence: TGTGCCAGCAGCCAAGAAATAGCGGGAGTAGCCTACAATGAGCAGTTCTTC.

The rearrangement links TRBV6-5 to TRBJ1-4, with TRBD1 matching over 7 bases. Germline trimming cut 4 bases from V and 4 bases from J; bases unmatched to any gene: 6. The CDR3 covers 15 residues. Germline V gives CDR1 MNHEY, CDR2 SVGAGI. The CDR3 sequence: CASSSRTGFNEKLFF. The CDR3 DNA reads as TGTGCCAGCAGTTCCCGGACAGGCTTTAATGAAAAACTGTTTTTT.

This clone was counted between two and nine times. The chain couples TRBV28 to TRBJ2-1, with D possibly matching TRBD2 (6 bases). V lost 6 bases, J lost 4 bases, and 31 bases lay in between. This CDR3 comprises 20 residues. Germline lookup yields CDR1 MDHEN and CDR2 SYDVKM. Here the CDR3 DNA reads TGTGCCAGCAGAGCCCCCTTGGCGGGACGACTCCTACGTGGATACAATGAGCAGTTCTTC. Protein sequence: CASRAPLAGRLLRGYNEQFF. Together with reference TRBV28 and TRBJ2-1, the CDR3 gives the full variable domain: DVKVTQSSRYLVKRTGEKVFLECVQDMDHENMFWYRQDPGLGLRLIYFSYDVKMKEKGDIPEGYSVSREKKERFSLILESASTNQTSMYLCASRAPLAGRLLRGYNEQFFGPGTRLTVL.

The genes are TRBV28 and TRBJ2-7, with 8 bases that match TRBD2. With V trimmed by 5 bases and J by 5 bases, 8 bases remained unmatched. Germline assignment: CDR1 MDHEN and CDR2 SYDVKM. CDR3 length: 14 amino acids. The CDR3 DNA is TGTGCCAGCAGTCACGGGACTAGAGTGGACGAGCAGTACTTC. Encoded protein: CASSHGTRVDEQYF.

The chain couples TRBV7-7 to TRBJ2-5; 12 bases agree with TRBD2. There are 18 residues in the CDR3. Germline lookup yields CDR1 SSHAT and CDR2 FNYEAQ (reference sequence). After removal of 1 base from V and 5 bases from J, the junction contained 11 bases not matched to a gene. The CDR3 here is CASSLEVLAGGPSETQYF. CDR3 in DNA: TGTGCCAGCAGCTTAGAAGTACTAGCGGGGGGCCCTTCTGAGACCCAGTACTTC. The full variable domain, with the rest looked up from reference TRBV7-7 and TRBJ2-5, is GAGVSQSPRYKVTKRGQDVTLRCDPISSHATLYWYQQALGQGPEFLTYFNYEAQPDKSGLPSDRFSAERPEGSISTLTIQRTEQRDSAMYRCASSLEVLAGGPSETQYFGPGTRLLVL.

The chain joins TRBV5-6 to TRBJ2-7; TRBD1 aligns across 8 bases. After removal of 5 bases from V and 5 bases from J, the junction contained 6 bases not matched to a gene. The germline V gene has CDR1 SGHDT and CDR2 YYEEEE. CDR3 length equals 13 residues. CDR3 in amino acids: CASSSDRADEQYF. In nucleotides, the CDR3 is TGTGCCAGCAGTTCGGACAGGGCGGACGAGCAGTACTTC.

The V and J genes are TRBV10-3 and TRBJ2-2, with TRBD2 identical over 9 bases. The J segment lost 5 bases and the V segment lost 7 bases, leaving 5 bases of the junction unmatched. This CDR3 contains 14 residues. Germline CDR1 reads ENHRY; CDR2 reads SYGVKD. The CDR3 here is CAITSSGETGELFF. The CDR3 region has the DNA TGTGCCATCACCTCTAGCGGGGAAACCGGGGAGCTGTTTTTT.

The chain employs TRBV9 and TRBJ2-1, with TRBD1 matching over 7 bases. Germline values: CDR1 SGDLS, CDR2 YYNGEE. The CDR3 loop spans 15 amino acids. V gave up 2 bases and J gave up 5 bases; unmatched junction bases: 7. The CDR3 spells CASSVPGQPNNEQFF. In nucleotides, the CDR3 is TGTGCCAGCAGCGTCCCGGGACAGCCCAACAATGAGCAGTTCTTC.

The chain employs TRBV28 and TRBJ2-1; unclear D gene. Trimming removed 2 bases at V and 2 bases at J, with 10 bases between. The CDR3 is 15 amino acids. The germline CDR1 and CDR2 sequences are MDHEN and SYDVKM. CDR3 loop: CASSLPQFTYNEQFF. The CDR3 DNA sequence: TGTGCCAGCAGTTTACCACAATTCACCTACAATGAGCAGTTCTTC.

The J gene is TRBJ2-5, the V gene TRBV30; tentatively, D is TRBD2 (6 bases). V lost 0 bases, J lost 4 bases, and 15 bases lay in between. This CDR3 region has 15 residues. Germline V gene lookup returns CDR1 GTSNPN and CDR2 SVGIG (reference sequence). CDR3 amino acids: CAWSVGGRQGETQYF. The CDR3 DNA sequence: TGTGCCTGGAGTGTCGGGGGACGCCAGGGAGAGACCCAGTACTTC.

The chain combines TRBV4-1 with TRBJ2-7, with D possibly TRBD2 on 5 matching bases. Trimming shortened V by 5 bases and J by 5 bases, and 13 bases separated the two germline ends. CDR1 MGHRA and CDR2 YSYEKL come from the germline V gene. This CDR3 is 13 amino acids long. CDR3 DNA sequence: TGCGCCAGCAGCTTCCGGGCCGGGAACGAGCAGTACTTC. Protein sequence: CASSFRAGNEQYF.

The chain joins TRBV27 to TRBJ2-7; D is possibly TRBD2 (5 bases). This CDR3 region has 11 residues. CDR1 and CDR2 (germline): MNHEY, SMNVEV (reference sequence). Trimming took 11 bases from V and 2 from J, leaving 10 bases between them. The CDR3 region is CAVGSTYEQYF. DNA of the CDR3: TGTGCCGTGGGGAGTACCTACGAGCAGTACTTC.

The CDR3: CASSYTGLGSYEQYF. The CDR3 DNA follows: TGTGCCAGCAGTTACACTGGACTAGGATCCTACGAGCAGTACTTC. The chain recombines TRBV6-5 with TRBJ2-7; 7 bases align to TRBD2. V lost 2 bases, J lost 1 base, and 5 bases stayed unmatched. The germline V gene encodes CDR1 MNHEY and CDR2 SVGAGI. The CDR3 runs to 15 residues.

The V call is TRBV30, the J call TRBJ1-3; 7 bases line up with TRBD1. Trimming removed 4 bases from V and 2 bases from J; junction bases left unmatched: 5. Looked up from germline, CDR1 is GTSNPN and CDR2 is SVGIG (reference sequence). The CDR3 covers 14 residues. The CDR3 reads CAWTRTGTGNTIYF. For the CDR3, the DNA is TGTGCCTGGACTAGGACAGGTACTGGAAACACCATATATTTT.

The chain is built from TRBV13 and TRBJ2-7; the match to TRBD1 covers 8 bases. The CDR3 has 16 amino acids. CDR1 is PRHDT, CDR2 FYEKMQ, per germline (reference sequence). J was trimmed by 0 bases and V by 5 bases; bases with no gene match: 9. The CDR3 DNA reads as TGTGCCAGCAGCCGGTCGACAGGGGACTTCTCCTACGAGCAGTACTTC. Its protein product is CASSRSTGDFSYEQYF.

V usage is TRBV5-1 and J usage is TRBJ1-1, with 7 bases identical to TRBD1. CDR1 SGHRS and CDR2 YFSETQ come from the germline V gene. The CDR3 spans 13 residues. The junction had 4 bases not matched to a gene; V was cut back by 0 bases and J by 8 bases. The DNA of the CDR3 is TGCGCCAGCAGCTTGGCCGGGACAGCAGAAGCTTTCTTT. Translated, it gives CASSLAGTAEAFF.

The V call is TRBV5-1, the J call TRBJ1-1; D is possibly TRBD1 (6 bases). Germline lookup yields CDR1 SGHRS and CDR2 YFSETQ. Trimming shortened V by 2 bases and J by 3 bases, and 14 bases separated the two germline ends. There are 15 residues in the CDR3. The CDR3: CASSLQGVEDTEAFF. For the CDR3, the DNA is TGCGCCAGCAGCTTACAGGGCGTTGAGGACACTGAAGCTTTCTTT.